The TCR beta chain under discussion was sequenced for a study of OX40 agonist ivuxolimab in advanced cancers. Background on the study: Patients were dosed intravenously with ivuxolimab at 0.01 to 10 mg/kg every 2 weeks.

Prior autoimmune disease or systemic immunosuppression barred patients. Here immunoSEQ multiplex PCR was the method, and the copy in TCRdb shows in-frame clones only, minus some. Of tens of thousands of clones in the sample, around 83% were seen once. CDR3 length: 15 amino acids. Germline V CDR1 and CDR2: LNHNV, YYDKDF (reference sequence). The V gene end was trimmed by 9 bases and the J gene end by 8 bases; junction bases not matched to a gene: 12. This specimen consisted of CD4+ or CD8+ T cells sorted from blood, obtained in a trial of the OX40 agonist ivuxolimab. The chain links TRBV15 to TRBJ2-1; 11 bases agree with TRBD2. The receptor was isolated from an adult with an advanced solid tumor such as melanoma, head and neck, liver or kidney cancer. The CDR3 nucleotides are TGTGCCACAGCGAGTAGCGGGAGGGCCGAGGATGAGCAGTTCTTC. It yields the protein CATASSGRAEDEQFF.